The 8 T cell receptor beta chains given below trace back to one sample, sequenced in a study of multiple sclerosis patients with progressive multifocal leukoencephalopathy (dated 2019 in TCRdb). The sample's time point label, in plain terms: before natalizumab initiation. Library preparation used the immunoSEQ multiplex PCR assay. Drawn from immuneACCESS, this table holds only the in-frame rearrangements with V and J called that TCRdb kept. Clones are partly lost; checked studies trace under half to an unresolved V gene and leave the rest unexplained. This sample gives 25,000 to 35,000 clones in total; 88% of them show up just once. The ten largest clones represent 1.1% of the sample. Source material: PBMCs. These receptors all come from a human donor with multiple sclerosis.

The V call is TRBV28, the J call TRBJ2-5; 8 nucleotides match TRBD2. TRBJ2-7 explains the end of the DNA better; the J call may be wrong. The CDR3 runs 14 residues. Germline CDR1 reads MDHEN; CDR2 reads SYDVKM. CDR3 residues: CASSGSGELYEQYF. In nucleotides, the CDR3 is TGTGCCAGCAGTGGTAGCGGGGAACTCTACGAGCAGTACTTC.

The chain is built from TRBV12-5 and TRBJ1-4, with 8 bases aligning to TRBD1. CDR1 LGHNT and CDR2 FRNRAP come from the germline V gene. The CDR3 is 17 amino acids. Trimming took 5 bases from V and 8 from J; bases not matched to a gene: 16. The CDR3 loop reads CASGLYSKTGVSEKLFF. CDR3 bases: TGTGCTAGTGGTCTATATTCAAAGACAGGGGTATCAGAAAAACTGTTTTTT. Full variable domain (missing parts from reference TRBV12-5 and TRBJ1-4): DARVTQTPRHKVTEMGQEVTMRCQPILGHNTVFWYRQTMMQGLELLAYFRNRAPLDDSGMPKDRFSAEMPDATLATLKIQPSEPRDSAVYFCASGLYSKTGVSEKLFFGSGTQLSVL.

This chain connects TRBV6-5 to TRBJ2-5, with D perhaps TRBD1 (5 bases). This CDR3 spans 14 amino acids. The V and J ends lost 6 bases and 5 bases respectively, with 16 bases between them. CDR1 is MNHEY and CDR2 is SVGAGI in the germline V gene. The CDR3 region has the DNA TGTGCCAGCAGGCCTCAGGGAAGTAGGGAGACCCAGTACTTC. It is translated as CASRPQGSRETQYF.

V is TRBV7-9 and J is TRBJ2-1, with D hard to call. Trimming cost V 1 base and J 0 bases, with 10 bases left between them. In germline, CDR1 is SEHNR, CDR2 FQNEAQ (reference sequence). CDR3 length equals 16 residues. The CDR3 nucleotides are TGTGCCAGCAGCTTAGTACGGGTCAGCTCCTACAATGAGCAGTTCTTC. It yields the protein CASSLVRVSSYNEQFF.

The chain couples TRBV5-6 to TRBJ2-5, with TRBD2 matching 8 bases. Germline CDR1 SGHDT, CDR2 YYEEEE. The CDR3 covers 17 residues. J was trimmed by 3 bases and V by 1 base; bases with no gene match: 11. The CDR3 sequence is CASSLYGGGYLKETQYF. The CDR3 coding sequence is TGTGCCAGCAGCTTGTATGGCGGGGGGTATCTTAAAGAGACCCAGTACTTC.

The chain combines TRBV28 with TRBJ1-6; D gene ambiguous. The CDR3 sequence is 14 residues long. Deletions cut 5 bases from V and 9 bases from J, with 14 bases between. Germline CDR1 reads MDHEN; CDR2 reads SYDVKM. This CDR3 is CASSRPQIRSPLHF. CDR3 nucleotide sequence: TGTGCCAGCAGTCGCCCCCAGATACGTTCACCCCTCCACTTT. The full variable domain, with the rest looked up from reference TRBV28 and TRBJ1-6, is DVKVTQSSRYLVKRTGEKVFLECVQDMDHENMFWYRQDPGLGLRLIYFSYDVKMKEKGDIPEGYSVSREKKERFSLILESASTNQTSMYLCASSRPQIRSPLHFGNGTRLTVT.

V gene TRBV27 combines with J gene TRBJ1-6, with TRBD1 as a possible D gene (6 bases). The V gene's germline CDR1 is MNHEY and CDR2 SMNVEV (reference sequence). CDR3 length: 15 residues. The ends were cut back, 1 base at V and 7 bases at J, with 11 bases in the middle. CDR3 protein: CASSLLGHLNSPLHF. The CDR3 bases are TGTGCCAGCAGTTTATTGGGACATTTGAATTCACCCCTCCACTTT.

The rearrangement uses TRBV4-2 and TRBJ2-3; 9 nucleotides match TRBD2. V shed 0 bases, J shed 4 bases, and the junction held 2 bases outside the gene matches. The length of the CDR3 is 15 residues. CDR1 and CDR2 from the germline V gene are LGHNA and YNFKEQ. CDR3 sequence reads: CASSQERGGSDTQYF. CDR3 nucleotide sequence: TGTGCCAGCAGCCAAGAGCGGGGGGGCTCAGATACGCAGTATTTT.